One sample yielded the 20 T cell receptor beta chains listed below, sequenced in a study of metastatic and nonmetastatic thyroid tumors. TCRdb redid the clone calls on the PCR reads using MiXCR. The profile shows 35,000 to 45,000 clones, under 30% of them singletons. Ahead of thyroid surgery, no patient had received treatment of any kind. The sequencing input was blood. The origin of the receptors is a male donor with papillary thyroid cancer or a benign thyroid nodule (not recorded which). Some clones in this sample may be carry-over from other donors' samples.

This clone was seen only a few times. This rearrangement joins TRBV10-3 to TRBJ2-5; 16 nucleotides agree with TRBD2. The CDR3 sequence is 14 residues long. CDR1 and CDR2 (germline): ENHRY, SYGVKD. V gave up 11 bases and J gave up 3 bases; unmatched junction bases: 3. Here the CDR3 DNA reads TGTGCCGCTGGGACTAGCGGGAGGGAAGAGACCCAGTACTTC. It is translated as CAAGTSGREETQYF.

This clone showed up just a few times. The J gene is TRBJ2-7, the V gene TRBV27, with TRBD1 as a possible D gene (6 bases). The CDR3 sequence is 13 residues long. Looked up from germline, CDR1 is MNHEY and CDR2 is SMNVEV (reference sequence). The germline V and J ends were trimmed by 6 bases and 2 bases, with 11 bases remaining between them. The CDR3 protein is CASRRTVTYEQYF. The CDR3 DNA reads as TGTGCCAGCAGGCGGACAGTTACCTACGAGCAGTACTTC.

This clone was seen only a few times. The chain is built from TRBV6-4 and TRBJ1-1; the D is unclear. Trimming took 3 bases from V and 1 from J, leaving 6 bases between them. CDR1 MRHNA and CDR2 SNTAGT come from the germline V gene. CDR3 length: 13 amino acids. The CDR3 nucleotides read TGTGCCAGCAGTGAAGAAGAGAACACTGAAGCTTTCTTT. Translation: CASSEEENTEAFF.

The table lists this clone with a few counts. CDR3 in amino acids: CASSPGPGRTYEQYF. As DNA, the CDR3 is TGTGCCAGCAGTCCAGGACCCGGACGGACCTACGAGCAGTACTTC. The V and J genes are TRBV6-2 or TRBV6-3 and TRBJ2-7, with unresolved D. Germline V gene lookup returns CDR1 MNHEY and CDR2 SVGEGT. V was shortened by 5 bases and J by 2 bases, with 16 bases between the two germline ends. The CDR3 loop spans 15 amino acids.

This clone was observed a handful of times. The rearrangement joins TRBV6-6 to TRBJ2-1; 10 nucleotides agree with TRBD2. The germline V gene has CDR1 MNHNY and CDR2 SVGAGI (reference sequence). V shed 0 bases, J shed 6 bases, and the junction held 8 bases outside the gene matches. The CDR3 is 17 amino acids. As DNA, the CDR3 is TGTGCCAGCAGTTACTCGGACAGTAGCGGGAGGCCCAATGAGCAGTTCTTC. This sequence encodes CASSYSDSSGRPNEQFF.

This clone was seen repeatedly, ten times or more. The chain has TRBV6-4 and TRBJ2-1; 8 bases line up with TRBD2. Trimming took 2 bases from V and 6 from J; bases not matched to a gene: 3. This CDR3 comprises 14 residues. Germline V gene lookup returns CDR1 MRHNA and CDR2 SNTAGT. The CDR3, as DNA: TGTGCCAGCAGTGACGCCGGGACTAGCAATGAGCAGTTCTTC. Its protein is CASSDAGTSNEQFF.

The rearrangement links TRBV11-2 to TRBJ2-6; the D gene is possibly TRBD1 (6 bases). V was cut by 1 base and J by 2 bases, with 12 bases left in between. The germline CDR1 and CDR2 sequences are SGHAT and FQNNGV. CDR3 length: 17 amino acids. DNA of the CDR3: TGTGCCAGCAGCTTAGTCAGAGGGGGTGCTGGGGCCAACGTCCTGACTTTC. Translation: CASSLVRGGAGANVLTF.

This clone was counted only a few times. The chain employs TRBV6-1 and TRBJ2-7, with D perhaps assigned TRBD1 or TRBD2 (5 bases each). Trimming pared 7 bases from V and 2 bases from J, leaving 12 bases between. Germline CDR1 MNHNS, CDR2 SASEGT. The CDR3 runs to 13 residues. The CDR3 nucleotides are TGTGCCAGCATCCGGGACGGAACCTACGAGCAGTACTTC. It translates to CASIRDGTYEQYF.

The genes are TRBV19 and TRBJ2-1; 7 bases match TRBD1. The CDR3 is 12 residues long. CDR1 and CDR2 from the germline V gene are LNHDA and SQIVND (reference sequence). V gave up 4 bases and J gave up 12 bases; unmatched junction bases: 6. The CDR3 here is CASSTLGDRQFF. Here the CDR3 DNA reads TGTGCCAGTAGTACCCTTGGGGACAGGCAGTTCTTC. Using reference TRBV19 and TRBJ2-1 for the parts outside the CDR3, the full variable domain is DGGITQSPKYLFRKEGQNVTLSCEQNLNHDAMYWYRQDPGQGLRLIYYSQIVNDFQKGDIAEGYSVSREKKESFPLTVTSAQKNPTAFYLCASSTLGDRQFFGPGTRLTVL.

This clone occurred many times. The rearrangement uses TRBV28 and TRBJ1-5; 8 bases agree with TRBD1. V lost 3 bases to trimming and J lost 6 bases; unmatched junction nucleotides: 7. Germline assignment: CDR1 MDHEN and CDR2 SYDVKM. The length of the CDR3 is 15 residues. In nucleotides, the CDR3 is TGTGCCAGCAGTTTCGGTGTGACAGGGGCTCAGCCCCAGCATTTT. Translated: CASSFGVTGAQPQHF.

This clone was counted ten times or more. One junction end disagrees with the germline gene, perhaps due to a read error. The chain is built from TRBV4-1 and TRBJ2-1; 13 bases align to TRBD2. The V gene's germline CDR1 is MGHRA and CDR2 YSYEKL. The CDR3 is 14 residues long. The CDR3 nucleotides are TGCGCCAGCAGCCAAGATGGACTAGCGGGAGTCGTGATCTTC. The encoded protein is CASSQDGLAGVVIF.

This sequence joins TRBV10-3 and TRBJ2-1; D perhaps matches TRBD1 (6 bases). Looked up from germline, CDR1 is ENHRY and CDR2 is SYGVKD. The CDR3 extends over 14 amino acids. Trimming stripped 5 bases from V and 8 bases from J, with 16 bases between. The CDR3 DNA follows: TGTGCCATCAGTTGGCAGGGGTCAACGGATGAGCAGTTCTTC. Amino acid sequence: CAISWQGSTDEQFF.

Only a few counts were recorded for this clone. CDR3 region: CASRSSDSYEQYF. CDR3 nucleotides: TGTGCCAGCAGGTCTAGCGACTCCTACGAGCAGTACTTC. The chain combines TRBV6-1 with TRBJ2-7; maybe TRBD2 (6 bases). Trimming stripped 6 bases from V and 0 bases from J, with 9 bases between. Germline V gene lookup returns CDR1 MNHNS and CDR2 SASEGT. This CDR3 has 13 amino acids.

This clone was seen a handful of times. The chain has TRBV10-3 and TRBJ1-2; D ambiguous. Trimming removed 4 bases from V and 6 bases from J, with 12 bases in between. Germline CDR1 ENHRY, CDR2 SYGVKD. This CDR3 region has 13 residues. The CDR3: CAISGTPDHGYTF. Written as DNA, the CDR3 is TGTGCCATCAGTGGGACCCCGGACCATGGCTACACCTTC.

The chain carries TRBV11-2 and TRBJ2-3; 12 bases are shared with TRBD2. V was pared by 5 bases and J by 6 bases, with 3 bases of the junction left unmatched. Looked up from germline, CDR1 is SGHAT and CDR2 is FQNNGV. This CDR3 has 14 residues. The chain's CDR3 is CASSQTSGGDTQYF. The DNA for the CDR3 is TGTGCCAGCAGCCAGACTAGCGGGGGCGATACGCAGTATTTT.

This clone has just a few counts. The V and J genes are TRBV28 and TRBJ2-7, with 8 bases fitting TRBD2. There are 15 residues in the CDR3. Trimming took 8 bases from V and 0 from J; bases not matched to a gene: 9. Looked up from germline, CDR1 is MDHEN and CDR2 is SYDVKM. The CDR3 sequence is CASGLSGGASYEQYF. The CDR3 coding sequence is TGTGCCAGCGGCCTCAGCGGGGGTGCCTCCTACGAGCAGTACTTC.

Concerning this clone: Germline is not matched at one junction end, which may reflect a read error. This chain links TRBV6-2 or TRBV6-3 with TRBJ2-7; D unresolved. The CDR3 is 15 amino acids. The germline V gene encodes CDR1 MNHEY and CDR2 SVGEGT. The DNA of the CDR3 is TGTGCCAGCTGTCCTAGGCTGGGCGCAGGCTACCAGCAGTACTTC. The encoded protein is CASCPRLGAGYQQYF.

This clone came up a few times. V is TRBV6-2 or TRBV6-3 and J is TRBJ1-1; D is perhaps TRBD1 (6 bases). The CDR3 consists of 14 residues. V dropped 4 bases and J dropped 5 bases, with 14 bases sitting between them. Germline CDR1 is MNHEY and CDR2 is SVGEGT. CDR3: CASSFRGWWTEAFF. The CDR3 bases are TGTGCCAGCAGTTTCAGGGGTTGGTGGACTGAAGCTTTCTTT.

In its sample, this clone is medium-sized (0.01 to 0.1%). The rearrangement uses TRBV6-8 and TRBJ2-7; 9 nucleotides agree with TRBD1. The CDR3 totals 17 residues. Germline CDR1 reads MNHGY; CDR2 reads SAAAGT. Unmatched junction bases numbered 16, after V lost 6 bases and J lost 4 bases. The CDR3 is CASSTTLTTGGIYEQYF. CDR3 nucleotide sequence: TGTGCCAGCAGCACCACCCTGACGACAGGGGGGATATACGAGCAGTACTTC.

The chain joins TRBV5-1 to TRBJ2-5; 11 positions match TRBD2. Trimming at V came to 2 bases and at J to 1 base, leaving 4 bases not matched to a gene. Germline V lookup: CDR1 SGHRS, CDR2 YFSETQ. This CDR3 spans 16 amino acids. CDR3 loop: CASSLGTSGSQETQYF. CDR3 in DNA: TGCGCCAGCAGCTTAGGGACTAGCGGCTCCCAAGAGACCCAGTACTTC.